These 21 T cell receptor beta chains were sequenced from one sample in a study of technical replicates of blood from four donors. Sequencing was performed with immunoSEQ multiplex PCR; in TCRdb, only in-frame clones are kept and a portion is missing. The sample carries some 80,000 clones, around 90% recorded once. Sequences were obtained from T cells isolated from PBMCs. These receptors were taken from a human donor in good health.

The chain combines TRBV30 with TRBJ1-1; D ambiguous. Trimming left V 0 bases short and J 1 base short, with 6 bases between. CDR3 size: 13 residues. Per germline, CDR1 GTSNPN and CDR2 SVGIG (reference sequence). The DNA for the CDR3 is TGTGCCTGGAGTGTAGCAGGGAACACTGAAGCTTTCTTT. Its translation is CAWSVAGNTEAFF.

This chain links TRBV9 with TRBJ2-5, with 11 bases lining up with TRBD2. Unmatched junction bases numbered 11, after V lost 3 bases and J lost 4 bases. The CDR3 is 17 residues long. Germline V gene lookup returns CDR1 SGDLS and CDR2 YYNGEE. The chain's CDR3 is CASSALLAGGIRETQYF. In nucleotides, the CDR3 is TGTGCCAGCAGCGCCCTGCTAGCGGGAGGTATTCGAGAGACCCAGTACTTC. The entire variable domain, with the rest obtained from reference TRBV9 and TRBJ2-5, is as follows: DSGVTQTPKHLITATGQRVTLRCSPRSGDLSVYWYQQSLDQGLQFLIQYYNGEERAKGNILERFSAQQFPDLHSELNLSSLELGDSALYFCASSALLAGGIRETQYFGPGTRLLVL.

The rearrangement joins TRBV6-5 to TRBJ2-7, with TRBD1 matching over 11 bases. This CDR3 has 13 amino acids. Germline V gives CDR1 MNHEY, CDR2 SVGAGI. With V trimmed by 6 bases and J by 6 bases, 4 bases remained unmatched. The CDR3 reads CASRSGTGGEQYF. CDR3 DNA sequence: TGTGCCAGCAGATCCGGGACAGGGGGCGAGCAGTACTTC.

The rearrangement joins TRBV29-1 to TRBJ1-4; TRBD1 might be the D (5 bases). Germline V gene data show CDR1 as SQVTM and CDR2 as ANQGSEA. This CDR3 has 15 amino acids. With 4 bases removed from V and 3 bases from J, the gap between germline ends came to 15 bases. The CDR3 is CSVGVGGNANEKLFF. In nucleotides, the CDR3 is TGCAGCGTTGGGGTCGGGGGTAATGCTAATGAAAAACTGTTTTTT.

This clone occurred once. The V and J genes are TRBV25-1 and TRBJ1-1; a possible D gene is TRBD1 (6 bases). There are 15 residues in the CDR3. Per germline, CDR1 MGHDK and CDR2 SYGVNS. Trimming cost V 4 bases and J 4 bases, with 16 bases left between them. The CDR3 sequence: CASSGGPGAGTEAFF. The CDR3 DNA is TGTGCCAGCAGTGGGGGGCCAGGGGCTGGCACTGAAGCTTTCTTT.

CDR3 DNA sequence: TGTGCCACCCGGGACTCCGGATACAATGAGCAGTTCTTC. It is translated as CATRDSGYNEQFF. The gene calls are TRBV6-6 and TRBJ2-1, with D possibly TRBD2 on 6 matching bases. This CDR3 comprises 13 residues. CDR1 and CDR2 (germline): MNHNY, SVGAGI (reference sequence). Trimming pared 10 bases from V and 4 bases from J, leaving 14 bases between.

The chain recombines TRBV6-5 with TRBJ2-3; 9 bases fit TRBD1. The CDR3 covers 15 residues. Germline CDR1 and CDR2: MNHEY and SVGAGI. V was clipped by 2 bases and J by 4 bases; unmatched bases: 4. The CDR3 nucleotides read TGTGCCAGCAGTTACCTGACAGGGGGAGCAGATACGCAGTATTTT. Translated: CASSYLTGGADTQYF.

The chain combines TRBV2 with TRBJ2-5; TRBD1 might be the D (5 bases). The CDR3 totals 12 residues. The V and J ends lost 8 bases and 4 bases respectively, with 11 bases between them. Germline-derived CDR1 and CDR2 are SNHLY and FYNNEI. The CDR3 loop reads CASRQSLETQYF. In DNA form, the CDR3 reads TGTGCCAGCCGACAGTCCCTAGAGACCCAGTACTTC.

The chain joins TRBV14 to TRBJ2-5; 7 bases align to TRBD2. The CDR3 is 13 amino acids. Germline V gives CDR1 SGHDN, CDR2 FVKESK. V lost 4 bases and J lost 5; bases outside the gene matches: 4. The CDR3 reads CASSLGLVETQYF. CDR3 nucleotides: TGTGCCAGCAGCCTAGGACTAGTGGAGACCCAGTACTTC.

The CDR3: CASRGRTLKNYGYTF. The DNA of the CDR3 is TGCGCCAGCAGGGGGCGAACGCTGAAGAACTATGGCTACACCTTC. The chain uses TRBV10-2 and TRBJ1-2; D is perhaps TRBD1 (5 bases). The V gene's germline CDR1 is WSHSY and CDR2 SAAADI. The CDR3 length is 15 residues. V lost 6 bases and J lost 2, with 16 bases in between.

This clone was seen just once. DNA of the CDR3: TGTGCCAGCAGCTTCAGAGGACAGAGGAACACTGAAGCTTTCTTT. As protein: CASSFRGQRNTEAFF. The chain uses TRBV11-3 and TRBJ1-1, with D tentatively TRBD1 (6 bases). CDR1 SGHNT and CDR2 YENEEA come from the germline V gene. This CDR3 comprises 15 residues. V was cut by 3 bases and J by 1 base, with 12 bases left in between.

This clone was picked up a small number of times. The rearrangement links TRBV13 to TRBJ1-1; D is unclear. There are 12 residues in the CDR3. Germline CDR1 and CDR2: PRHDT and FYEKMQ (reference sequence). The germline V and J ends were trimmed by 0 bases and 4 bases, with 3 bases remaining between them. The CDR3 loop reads CASSLGLTEAFF. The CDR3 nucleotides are TGTGCCAGCAGCTTAGGTCTCACTGAAGCTTTCTTT.

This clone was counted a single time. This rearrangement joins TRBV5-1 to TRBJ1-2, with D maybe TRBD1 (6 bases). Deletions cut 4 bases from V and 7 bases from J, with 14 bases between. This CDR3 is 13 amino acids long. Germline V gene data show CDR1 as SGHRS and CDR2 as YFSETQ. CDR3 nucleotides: TGCGCCAGCAGCGAAACAGGGTTGGGTGGCTACACCTTC. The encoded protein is CASSETGLGGYTF.

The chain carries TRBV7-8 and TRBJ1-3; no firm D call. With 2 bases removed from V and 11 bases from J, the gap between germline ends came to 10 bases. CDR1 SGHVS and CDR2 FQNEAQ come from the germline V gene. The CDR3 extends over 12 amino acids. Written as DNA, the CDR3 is TGTGCCAGCAGCTTAACCCACAGTTCCATATATTTT. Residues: CASSLTHSSIYF.

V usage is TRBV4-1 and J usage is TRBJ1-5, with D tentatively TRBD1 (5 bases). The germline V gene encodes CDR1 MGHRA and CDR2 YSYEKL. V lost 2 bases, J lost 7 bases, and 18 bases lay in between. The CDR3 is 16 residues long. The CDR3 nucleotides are TGCGCCAGCAGCCAATCCCCCCAGCAGGGAAAACAGCCCCAGCATTTT. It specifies CASSQSPQQGKQPQHF.

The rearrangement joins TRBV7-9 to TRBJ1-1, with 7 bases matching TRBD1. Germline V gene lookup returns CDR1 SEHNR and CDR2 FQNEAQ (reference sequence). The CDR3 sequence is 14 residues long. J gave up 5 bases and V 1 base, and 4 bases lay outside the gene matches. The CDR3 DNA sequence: TGTGCCAGCAGCTTAGGACAGGGTATAACTGAAGCTTTCTTT. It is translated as CASSLGQGITEAFF.

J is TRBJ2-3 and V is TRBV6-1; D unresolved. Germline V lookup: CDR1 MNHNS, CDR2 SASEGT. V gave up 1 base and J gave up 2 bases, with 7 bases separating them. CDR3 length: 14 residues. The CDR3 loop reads CASSEGQHTDTQYF. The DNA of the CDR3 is TGTGCCAGCAGTGAAGGTCAACACACAGATACGCAGTATTTT.

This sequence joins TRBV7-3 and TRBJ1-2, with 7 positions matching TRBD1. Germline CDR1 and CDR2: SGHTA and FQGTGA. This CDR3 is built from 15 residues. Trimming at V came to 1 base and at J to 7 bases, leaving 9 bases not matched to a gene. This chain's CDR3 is CASSLIAGGGSGYTF. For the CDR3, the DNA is TGTGCCAGCAGCTTAATCGCAGGGGGTGGAAGTGGCTACACCTTC. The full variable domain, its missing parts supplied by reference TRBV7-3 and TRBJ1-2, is GAGVSQTPSNKVTEKGKYVELRCDPISGHTALYWYRQSLGQGPEFLIYFQGTGAADDSGLPNDRFFAVRPEGSVSTLKIQRTERGDSAVYLCASSLIAGGGSGYTFGSGTRLTVV.

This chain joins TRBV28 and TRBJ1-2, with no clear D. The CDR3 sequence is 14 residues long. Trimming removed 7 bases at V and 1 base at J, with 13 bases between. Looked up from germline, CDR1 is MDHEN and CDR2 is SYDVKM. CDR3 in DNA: TGTGCCAGCAACCCTCCAGCGAGTAACTATGGCTACACCTTC. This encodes CASNPPASNYGYTF.

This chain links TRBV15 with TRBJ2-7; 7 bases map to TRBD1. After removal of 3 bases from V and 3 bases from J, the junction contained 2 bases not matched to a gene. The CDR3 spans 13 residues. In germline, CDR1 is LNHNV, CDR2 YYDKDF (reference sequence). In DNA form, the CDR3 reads TGTGCCACCAGCAGGGGGACAGACTACGAGCAGTACTTC. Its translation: CATSRGTDYEQYF.

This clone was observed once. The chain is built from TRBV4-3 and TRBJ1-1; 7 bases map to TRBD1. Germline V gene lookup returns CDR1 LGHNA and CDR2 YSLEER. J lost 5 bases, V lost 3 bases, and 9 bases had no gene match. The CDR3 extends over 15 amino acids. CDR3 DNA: TGCGCCAGCAGCCACCGTTACAGGGGACGGACTGAAGCTTTCTTT. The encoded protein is CASSHRYRGRTEAFF.